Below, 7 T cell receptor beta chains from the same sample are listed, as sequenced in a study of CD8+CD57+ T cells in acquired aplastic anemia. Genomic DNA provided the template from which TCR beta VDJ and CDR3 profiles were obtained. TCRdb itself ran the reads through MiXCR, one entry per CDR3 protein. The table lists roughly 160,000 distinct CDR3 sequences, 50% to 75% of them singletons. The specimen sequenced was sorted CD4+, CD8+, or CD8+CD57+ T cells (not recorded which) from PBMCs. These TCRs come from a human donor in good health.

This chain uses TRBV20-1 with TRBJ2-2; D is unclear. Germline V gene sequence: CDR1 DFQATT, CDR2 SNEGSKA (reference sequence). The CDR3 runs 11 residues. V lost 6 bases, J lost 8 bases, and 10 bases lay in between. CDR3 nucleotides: TGCAGTGCAGGGTTTCTGGGGGAGCTGTTTTTT. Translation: CSAGFLGELFF.

CDR3 coding DNA: TGTGCCACCAGTGACTCCGGGACAGGCGTAGGATCATACGAGCAGTACTTC. This translates into CATSDSGTGVGSYEQYF. The V call is TRBV24-1, the J call TRBJ2-7, with 8 bases that match TRBD1. The germline V gene has CDR1 KGHDR and CDR2 SFDVKD. CDR3 length equals 17 residues. Losses at the gene ends were 4 bases for V and 4 bases for J; bases not matched to a gene: 14.

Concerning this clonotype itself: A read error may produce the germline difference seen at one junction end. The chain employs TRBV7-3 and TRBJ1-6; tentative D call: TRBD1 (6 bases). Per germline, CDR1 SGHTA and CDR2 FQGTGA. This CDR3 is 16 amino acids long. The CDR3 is CASSLGTGAENSPLHF. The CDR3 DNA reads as TGCGCCAGCAGCTTAGGGACGGGGGCTGAGAATTCACCCCTCCACTTT.

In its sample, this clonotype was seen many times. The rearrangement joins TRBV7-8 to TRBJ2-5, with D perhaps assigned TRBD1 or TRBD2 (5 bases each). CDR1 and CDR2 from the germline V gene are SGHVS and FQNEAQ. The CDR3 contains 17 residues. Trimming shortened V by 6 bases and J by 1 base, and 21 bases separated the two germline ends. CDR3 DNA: TGTGCCAGCAGAAAAGGGAAATTAGACGGGGCCCAAGAGACCCAGTACTTC. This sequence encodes CASRKGKLDGAQETQYF.

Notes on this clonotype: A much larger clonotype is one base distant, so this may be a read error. CDR3 protein: CASSEGTGGNERFF. CDR3 DNA: TGTGCCAGCAGTGAAGGGACAGGGGGCAATGAGCGGTTCTTC. The chain links TRBV6-1 to TRBJ2-1; 11 bases are a match to TRBD1. Germline V gives CDR1 MNHNS, CDR2 SASEGT. CDR3 length: 14 residues.

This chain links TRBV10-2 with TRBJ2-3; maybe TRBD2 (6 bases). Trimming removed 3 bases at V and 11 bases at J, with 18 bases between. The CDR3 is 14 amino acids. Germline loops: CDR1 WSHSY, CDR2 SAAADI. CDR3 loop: CASSDSGPYNEQYF. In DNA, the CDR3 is TGCGCCAGCAGTGATAGCGGACCCTACAATGAGCAGTATTTT.

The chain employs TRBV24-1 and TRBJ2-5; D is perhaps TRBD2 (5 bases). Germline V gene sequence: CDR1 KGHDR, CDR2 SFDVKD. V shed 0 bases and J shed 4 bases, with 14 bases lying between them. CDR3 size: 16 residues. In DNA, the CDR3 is TGTGCCACCAGTGATTTGAAGGACTCCCCAGGAGAGACCCAGTACTTC. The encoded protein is CATSDLKDSPGETQYF.